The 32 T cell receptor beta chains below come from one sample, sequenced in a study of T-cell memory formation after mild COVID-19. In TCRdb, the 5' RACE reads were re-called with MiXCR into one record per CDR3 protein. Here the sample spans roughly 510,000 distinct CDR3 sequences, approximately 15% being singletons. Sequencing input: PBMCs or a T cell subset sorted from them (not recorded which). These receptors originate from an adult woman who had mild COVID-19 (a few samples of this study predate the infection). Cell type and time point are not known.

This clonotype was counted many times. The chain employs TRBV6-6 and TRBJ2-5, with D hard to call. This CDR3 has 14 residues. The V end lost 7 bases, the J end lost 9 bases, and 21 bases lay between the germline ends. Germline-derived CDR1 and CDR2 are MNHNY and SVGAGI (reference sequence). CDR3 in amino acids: CASNPATSNRAQYF. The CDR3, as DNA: TGTGCCAGCAACCCGGCCACCTCCAATCGGGCCCAGTACTTC.

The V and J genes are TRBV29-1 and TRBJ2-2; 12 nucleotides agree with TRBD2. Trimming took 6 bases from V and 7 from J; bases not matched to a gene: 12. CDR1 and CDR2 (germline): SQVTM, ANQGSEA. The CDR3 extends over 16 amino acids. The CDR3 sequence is CSVALAGGRRGGELFF. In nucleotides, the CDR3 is TGCAGCGTAGCTCTAGCGGGAGGGCGTCGTGGCGGGGAGCTGTTTTTT.

CDR3 nucleotides: TGTGCCTGGAATGGGAACACTGAAGCTTTCTTT. Amino acids: CAWNGNTEAFF. The rearrangement links TRBV30 to TRBJ1-1; unclear D gene. In germline, CDR1 is GTSNPN, CDR2 SVGIG (reference sequence). V lost 4 bases, J lost 1 base, and 4 bases lay in between. The CDR3 is 11 residues long.

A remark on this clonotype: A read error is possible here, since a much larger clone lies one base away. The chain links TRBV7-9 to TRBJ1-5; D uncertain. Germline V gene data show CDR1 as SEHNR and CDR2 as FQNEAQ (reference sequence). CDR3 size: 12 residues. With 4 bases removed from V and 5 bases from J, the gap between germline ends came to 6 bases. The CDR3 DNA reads TGTGCCAGCAGCTCGCGGGATCAGCCCCAGCATTTT. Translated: CASSSRDQPQHF. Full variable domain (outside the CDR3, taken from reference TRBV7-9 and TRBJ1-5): DTGVSQNPRHKITKRGQNVTFRCDPISEHNRLYWYRQTLGQGPEFLTYFQNEAQLEKSRLLSDRFSAERPKGSFSTLEIQRTEQGDSAMYLCASSSRDQPQHFGDGTRLSIL.

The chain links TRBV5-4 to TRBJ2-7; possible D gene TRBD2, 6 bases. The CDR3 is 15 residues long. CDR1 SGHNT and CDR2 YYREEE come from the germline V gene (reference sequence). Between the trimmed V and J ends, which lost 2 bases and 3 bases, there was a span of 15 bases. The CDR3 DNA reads TGTGCCAGCAGCTTAACGCGGGACTCGGACTACGAGCAGTACTTC. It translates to CASSLTRDSDYEQYF.

The CDR3 loop reads CASSLAGTGVNSPLHF. Here the CDR3 DNA reads TGTGCCAGCAGCTTGGCCGGGACAGGCGTTAATTCACCCCTCCACTTT. The chain couples TRBV7-2 to TRBJ1-6; 8 bases are a match to TRBD1. J lost 6 bases, V lost 3 bases, and 7 bases had no gene match. The CDR3 has 16 amino acids. Germline-derived CDR1 and CDR2 are SGHTA and FQGNSA.

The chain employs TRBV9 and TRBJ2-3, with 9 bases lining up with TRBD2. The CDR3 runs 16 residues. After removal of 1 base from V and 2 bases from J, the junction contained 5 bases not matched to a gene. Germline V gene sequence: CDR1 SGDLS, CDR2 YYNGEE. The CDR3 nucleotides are TGTGCCAGCAGCGTATCTAGCGGGGTGAACACAGATACGCAGTATTTT. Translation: CASSVSSGVNTDTQYF. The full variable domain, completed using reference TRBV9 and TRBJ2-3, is DSGVTQTPKHLITATGQRVTLRCSPRSGDLSVYWYQQSLDQGLQFLIQYYNGEERAKGNILERFSAQQFPDLHSELNLSSLELGDSALYFCASSVSSGVNTDTQYFGPGTRLTVL.

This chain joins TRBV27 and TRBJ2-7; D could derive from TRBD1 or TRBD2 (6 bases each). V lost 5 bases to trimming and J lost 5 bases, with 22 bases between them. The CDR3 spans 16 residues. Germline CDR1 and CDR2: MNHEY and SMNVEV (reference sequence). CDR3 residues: CASSTTQGPSADEQYF. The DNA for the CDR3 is TGTGCCAGCAGTACTACACAGGGACCTAGCGCGGACGAGCAGTACTTC.

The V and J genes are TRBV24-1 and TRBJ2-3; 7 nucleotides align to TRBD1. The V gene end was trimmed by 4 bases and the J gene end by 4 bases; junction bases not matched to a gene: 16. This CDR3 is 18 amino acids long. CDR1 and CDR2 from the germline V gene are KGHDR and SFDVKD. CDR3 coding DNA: TGTGCCACCAGTGAAGGGACAGCTCAATGGTCGTTAGCAGATACGCAGTATTTT. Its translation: CATSEGTAQWSLADTQYF.

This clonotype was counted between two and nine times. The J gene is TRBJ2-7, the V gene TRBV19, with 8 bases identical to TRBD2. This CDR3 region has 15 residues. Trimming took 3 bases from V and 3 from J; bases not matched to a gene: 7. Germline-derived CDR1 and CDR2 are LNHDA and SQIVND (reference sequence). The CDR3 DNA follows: TGTGCCAGTAGTATCAAGCGGGAGTCCGGCTACGAGCAGTACTTC. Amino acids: CASSIKRESGYEQYF. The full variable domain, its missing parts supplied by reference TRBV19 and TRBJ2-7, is DGGITQSPKYLFRKEGQNVTLSCEQNLNHDAMYWYRQDPGQGLRLIYYSQIVNDFQKGDIAEGYSVSREKKESFPLTVTSAQKNPTAFYLCASSIKRESGYEQYFGPGTRLTVT.

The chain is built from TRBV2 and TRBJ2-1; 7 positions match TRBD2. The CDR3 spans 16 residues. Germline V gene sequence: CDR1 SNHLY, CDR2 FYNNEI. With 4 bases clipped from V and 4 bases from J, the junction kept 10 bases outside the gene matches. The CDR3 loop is CASSVVGAGPYNEQFF. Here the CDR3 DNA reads TGTGCCAGCAGTGTCGTGGGAGCGGGGCCTTACAATGAGCAGTTCTTC.

The CDR3 protein is CSASSSGTVSYEQYF. The CDR3, as DNA: TGCAGTGCTAGCTCTTCCGGGACGGTCTCCTACGAGCAGTACTTC. The genes are TRBV20-1 and TRBJ2-7; either TRBD1 or TRBD2 may supply D (5 bases each). Germline CDR1 is DFQATT and CDR2 is SNEGSKA (reference sequence). Trimming pared 3 bases from V and 0 bases from J, leaving 15 bases between. The CDR3 is made up of 15 amino acids.

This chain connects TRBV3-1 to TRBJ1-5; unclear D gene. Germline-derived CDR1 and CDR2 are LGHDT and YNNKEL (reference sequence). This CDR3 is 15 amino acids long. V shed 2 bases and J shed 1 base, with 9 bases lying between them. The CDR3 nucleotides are TGTGCCAGCAGCCAATCATCCACGAGCAATCAGCCCCAGCATTTT. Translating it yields CASSQSSTSNQPQHF.

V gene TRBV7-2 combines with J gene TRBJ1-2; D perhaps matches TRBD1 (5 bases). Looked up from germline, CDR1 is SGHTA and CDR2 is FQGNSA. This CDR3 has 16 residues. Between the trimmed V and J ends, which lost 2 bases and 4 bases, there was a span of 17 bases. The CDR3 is CASSLPKTVRGYGYTF. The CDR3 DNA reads TGTGCCAGCAGCTTACCGAAAACTGTAAGGGGCTATGGCTACACCTTC.

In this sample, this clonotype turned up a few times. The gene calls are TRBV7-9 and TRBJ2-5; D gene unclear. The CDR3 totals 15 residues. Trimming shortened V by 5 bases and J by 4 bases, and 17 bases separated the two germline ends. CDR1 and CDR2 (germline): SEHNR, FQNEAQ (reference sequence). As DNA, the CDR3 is TGTGCCAGCAGCCTAGACCGGCCAGCTGGAGAGACCCAGTACTTC. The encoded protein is CASSLDRPAGETQYF.

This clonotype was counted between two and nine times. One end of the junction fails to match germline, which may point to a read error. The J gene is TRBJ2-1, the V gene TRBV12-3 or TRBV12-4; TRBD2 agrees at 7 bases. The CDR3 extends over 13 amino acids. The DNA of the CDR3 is TGTGCCAGCAGTCTAGCGGATGACAATGAGCAGTTCTTC. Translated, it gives CASSLADDNEQFF.

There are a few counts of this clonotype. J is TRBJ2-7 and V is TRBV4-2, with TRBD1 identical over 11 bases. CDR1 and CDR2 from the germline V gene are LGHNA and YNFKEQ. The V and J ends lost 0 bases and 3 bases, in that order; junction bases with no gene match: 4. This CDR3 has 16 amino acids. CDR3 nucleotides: TGTGCCAGCAGCCAAGATAGGGGGACAGGGGGCTACGAGCAGTACTTC. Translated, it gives CASSQDRGTGGYEQYF.

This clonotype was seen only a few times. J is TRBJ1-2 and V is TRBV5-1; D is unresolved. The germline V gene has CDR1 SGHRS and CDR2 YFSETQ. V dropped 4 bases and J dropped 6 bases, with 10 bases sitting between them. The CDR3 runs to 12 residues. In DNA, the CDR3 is TGCGCCAGCAGCCCATCGATGGATGGCTACACCTTC. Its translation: CASSPSMDGYTF.

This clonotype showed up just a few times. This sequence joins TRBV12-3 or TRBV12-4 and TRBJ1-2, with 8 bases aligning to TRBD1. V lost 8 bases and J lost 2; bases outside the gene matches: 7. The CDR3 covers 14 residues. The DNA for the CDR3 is TGTGCCAGCCGAAACAACAGGGGGAACTATGGCTACACCTTC. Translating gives CASRNNRGNYGYTF.

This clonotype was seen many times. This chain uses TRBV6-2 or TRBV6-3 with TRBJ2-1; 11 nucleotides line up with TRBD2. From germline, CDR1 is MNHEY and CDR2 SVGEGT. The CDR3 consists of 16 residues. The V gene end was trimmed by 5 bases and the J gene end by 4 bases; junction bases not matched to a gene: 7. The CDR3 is CASSRVAGGPYNEQFF. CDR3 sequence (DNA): TGTGCCAGCAGTCGCGTAGCGGGAGGGCCTTACAATGAGCAGTTCTTC.

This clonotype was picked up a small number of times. Here the CDR3 DNA reads TGTGCCAGCAGCTTAGATATCCGGGACAGGGCCACAGATACGCAGTATTTT. It is translated as CASSLDIRDRATDTQYF. This chain connects TRBV11-2 to TRBJ2-3, with 9 nucleotides matching TRBD1. The germline V gene encodes CDR1 SGHAT and CDR2 FQNNGV. V was pared by 0 bases and J by 2 bases, with 6 bases of the junction left unmatched. The CDR3 totals 17 residues.

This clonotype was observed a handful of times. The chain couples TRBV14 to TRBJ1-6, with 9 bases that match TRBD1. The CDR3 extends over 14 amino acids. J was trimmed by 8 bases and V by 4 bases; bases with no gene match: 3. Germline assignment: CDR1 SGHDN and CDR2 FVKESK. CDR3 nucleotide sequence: TGTGCCAGCAGCCGGGACAGGGCGTATTCACCCCTCCACTTT. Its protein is CASSRDRAYSPLHF.

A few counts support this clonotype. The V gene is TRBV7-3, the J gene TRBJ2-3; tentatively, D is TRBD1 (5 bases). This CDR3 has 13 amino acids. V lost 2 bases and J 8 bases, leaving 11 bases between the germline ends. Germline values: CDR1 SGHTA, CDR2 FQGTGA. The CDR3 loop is CASSLGAGVTQYF. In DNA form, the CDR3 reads TGTGCCAGCAGCTTAGGGGCTGGGGTTACGCAGTATTTT. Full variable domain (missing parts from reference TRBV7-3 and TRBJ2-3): GAGVSQTPSNKVTEKGKYVELRCDPISGHTALYWYRQSLGQGPEFLIYFQGTGAADDSGLPNDRFFAVRPEGSVSTLKIQRTERGDSAVYLCASSLGAGVTQYFGPGTRLTVL.

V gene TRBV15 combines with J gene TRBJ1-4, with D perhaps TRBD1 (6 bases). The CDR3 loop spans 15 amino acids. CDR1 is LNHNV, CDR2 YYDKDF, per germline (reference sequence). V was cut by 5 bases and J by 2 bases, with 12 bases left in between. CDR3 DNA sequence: TGTGCCACCAGCGGCCGACAGGCCACTAATGAAAAACTGTTTTTT. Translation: CATSGRQATNEKLFF. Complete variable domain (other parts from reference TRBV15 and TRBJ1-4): DAMVIQNPRYQVTQFGKPVTLSCSQTLNHNVMYWYQQKSSQAPKLLFHYYDKDFNNEADTPDNFQSRRPNTSFCFLDIRSPGLGDTAMYLCATSGRQATNEKLFFGSGTQLSVL.

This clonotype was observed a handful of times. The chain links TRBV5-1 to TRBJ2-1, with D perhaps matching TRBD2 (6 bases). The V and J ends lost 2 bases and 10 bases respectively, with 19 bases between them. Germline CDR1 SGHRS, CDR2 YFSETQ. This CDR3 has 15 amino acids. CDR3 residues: CASSLGGTTGGEQFF. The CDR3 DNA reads TGCGCCAGCAGCTTAGGAGGGACCACAGGAGGGGAGCAGTTCTTC.

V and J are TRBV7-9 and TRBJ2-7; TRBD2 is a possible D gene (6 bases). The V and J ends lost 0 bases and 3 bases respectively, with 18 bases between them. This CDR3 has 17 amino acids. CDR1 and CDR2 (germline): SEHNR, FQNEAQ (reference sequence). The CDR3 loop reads CASSLAPRGWQDYEQYF. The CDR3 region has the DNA TGTGCCAGCAGCTTAGCCCCTCGGGGGTGGCAGGACTACGAGCAGTACTTC.

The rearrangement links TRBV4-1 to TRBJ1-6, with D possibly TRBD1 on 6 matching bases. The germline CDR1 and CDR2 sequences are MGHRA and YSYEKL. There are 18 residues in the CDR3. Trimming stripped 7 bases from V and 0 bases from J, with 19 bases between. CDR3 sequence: CASTSLQGLSSYNSPLHF. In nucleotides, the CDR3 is TGCGCCAGCACGTCTTTACAGGGTCTAAGCTCCTATAATTCACCCCTCCACTTT.

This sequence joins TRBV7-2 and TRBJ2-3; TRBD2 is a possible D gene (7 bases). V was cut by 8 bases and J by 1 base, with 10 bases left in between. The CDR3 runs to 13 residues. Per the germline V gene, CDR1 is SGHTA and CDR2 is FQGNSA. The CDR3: CASPGGRTDTQYF. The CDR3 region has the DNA TGTGCCAGCCCGGGGGGCCGCACAGATACGCAGTATTTT.

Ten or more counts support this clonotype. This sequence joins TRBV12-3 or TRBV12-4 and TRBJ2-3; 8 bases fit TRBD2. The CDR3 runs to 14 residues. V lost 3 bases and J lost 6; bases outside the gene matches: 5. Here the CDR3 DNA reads TGTGCCAGCAGTTTTCGCGGGAGGAGGGATACGCAGTATTTT. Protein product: CASSFRGRRDTQYF.

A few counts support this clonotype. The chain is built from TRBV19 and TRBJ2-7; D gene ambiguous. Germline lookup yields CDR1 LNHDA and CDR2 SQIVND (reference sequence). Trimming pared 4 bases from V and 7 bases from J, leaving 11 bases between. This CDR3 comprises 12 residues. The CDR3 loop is CASSTGRKEQYF. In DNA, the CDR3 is TGTGCCAGTAGTACCGGACGAAAGGAGCAGTACTTC.

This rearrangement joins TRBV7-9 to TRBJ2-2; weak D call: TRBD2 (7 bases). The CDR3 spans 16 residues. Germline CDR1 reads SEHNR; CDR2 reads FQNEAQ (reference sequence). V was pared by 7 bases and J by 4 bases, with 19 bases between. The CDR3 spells CASITWRGGVTGELFF. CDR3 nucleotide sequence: TGTGCCAGCATTACCTGGAGGGGGGGCGTCACCGGGGAGCTGTTTTTT.

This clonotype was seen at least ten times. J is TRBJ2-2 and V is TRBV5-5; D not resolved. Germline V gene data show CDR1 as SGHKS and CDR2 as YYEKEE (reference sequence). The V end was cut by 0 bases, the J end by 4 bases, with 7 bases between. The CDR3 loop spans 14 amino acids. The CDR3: CASSLGQFTGELFF. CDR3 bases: TGTGCCAGCAGCTTGGGCCAGTTCACCGGGGAGCTGTTTTTT.